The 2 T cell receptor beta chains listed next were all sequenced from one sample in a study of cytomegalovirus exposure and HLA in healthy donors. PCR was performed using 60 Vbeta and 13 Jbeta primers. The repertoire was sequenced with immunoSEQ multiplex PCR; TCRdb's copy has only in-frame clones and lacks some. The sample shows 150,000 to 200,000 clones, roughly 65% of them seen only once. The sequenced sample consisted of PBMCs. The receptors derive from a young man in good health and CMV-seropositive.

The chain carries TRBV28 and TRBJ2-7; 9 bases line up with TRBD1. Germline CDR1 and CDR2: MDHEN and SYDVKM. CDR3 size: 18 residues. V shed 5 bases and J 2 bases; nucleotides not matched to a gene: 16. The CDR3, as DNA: TGTGCCAGCAGTGCGACGTTGGGGAGGGGACAGGGCACCTACGAGCAGTACGTC. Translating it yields CASSATLGRGQGTYEQYV.

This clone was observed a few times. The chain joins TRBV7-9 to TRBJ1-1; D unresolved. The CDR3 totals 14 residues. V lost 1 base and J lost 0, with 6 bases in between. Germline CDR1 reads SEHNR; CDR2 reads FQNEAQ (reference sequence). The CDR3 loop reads CASSLEQLNTEAFF. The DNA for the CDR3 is TGTGCCAGCAGCTTAGAACAGTTGAACACTGAAGCTTTCTTT.